The sequence of this TCR beta chain was determined in a study of T cell repertoires in cytomegalovirus infection. Study background: Recently described HLA-C-restricted plus well-studied HLA-B-restricted CMV epitopes were used. The public TCR beta signatures pointed to both CMV infection and matching HLA type.

From the reads, TCRdb called clonotypes with MiXCR, one entry per CDR3 protein. The sample has fewer than 900,000 distinct CDR3 sequences, 25% to 30% seen once. Germline V gives CDR1 MNHEY, CDR2 SMNVEV (reference sequence). The ends were cut back, 0 bases at V and 5 bases at J, with 7 bases in the middle. The CDR3 totals 14 residues. Of note for this clonotype: Antigen unknown.

The source was cultured CD8+ T cells from PBMCs, collected from culture after CMV antigen stimulation. The chain has TRBV27 and TRBJ1-4, with D unresolved. This clonotype was sampled from a human donor in good health (CMV status not recorded). Some clones in this sample may be carry-over from other donors' samples. The DNA for the CDR3 is TGTGCCAGCAGTTTATCCTTCCAAAATGAAAAACTGTTTTTT. It translates to CASSLSFQNEKLFF.